Listed below are T cell receptor beta chains from one sample, sequenced in a study of cytomegalovirus exposure and HLA in healthy donors. The protocol was immunoSEQ multiplex PCR, while the TCRdb copy is restricted to in-frame clones and leaves out a portion. Found here are roughly 180,000 clones, around 70% of them singletons; the top ten hold over 2.5%. Sequenced: PBMCs. Every receptor here comes from a male donor in good health and CMV-seronegative. Both conserved end residues are trimmed from each CDR3. Clone size, where shown, is once, few, many, or a class for clones that have expanded.

V	size	CDR3
TRBV21-1	-	ASSRKANSNQPQH
TRBV10-3	-	AISEASGDEQF
TRBV7-8	-	ASSLVGQLNTEAF
TRBV9	-	ASSSDRGLWGYT
TRBV15	-	ATSRVSLEQF
TRBV11-2	-	ASSLVLDTQY
TRBV28	-	ASTPLRENEKLF
TRBV9	-	ASSPSSSGNTIY
TRBV7-9	-	ASTSRYRANYGYT
TRBV6-1	once	ASTFDRDRNTIY
TRBV19	-	ASSTGQVPYGYT
TRBV4-2	-	ASSQDWGTSGNSYEQY
TRBV29-1	-	SASGTSGRETQY
TRBV30	-	AWWSGSSHNEQF
TRBV29-1	-	SVDSGTGRINEQF
TRBV5-4	-	ASSDRDFRSPLH
TRBV6-1	-	ASILNGGNPYEQY
TRBV4-2	-	ASSQEMARNEKLF
TRBV4-2	-	ASSQDRDRLYNEQF
TRBV2	-	ASSELSGDQPQH
TRBV4-1	-	ASSLGLAGGPDTQY
TRBV11-2	-	ASSSSQGLDGYT
TRBV30	-	AWSSSGGTDTQY
TRBV5-6	-	ASSEEVGRRF
TRBV27	once	ASSRRQGIAGELF
TRBV6-6	once	ASSYPTGGKVYEQF
TRBV28	-	ASSFLGQGAKGYT
TRBV5-1	-	ASSLAGGILFGTQY
TRBV10-2	once	ASRDQTPTATNEKLF
TRBV28	-	ASSWPTGANGYT
TRBV7-9	-	ASSRQGQGRGNTIY
TRBV7-9	-	TSSLSFNEQF
TRBV11-2	-	ASSQSPRVSYEQY
TRBV6-5	once	ASGRDRSYEQY
TRBV28	-	ASSWTGVNQPQH
TRBV6-5	-	ASSYSQGSEKLF
TRBV5-1	-	ASSRDLGTDTQY
TRBV28	few	ASCIQGFNTEAF
TRBV6-6	-	ASSYGRGMDTQY
TRBV6-1	-	ASTEGGYYEQY
TRBV27	once	ASSWNRGGDEQY